A single sample gave rise to the 18 T cell receptor beta chains below, sequenced in a study of yellow fever vaccine responses in identical twins. TCRdb reprocessed the RT-PCR reads via MiXCR and lists one record per CDR3 protein. The sample comprises under 30,000 distinct CDR3 sequences, under 85% of which are singletons, and about 5% rests with the top ten. This specimen was T cells from blood (PBMCs), unsorted or a sorted subset (not recorded which), taken before or after yellow fever vaccination (not recorded which). Receptors originate from a woman aged 18-35 years who received the yellow fever vaccine.

V gene TRBV13 combines with J gene TRBJ2-5; TRBD1 is a possible D gene (5 bases). V lost 5 bases and J lost 4, with 14 bases in between. Looked up from germline, CDR1 is PRHDT and CDR2 is FYEKMQ (reference sequence). There are 14 residues in the CDR3. As DNA, the CDR3 is TGTGCCAGCAGCCCGACACAGGTTCCAGAGACCCAGTACTTC. Amino acid sequence: CASSPTQVPETQYF.

The chain carries TRBV5-5 and TRBJ2-3; 13 bases agree with TRBD2. CDR1 is SGHKS and CDR2 is YYEKEE in the germline V gene (reference sequence). The V and J ends lost 0 bases and 6 bases, in that order; junction bases with no gene match: 7. The CDR3 runs to 17 residues. The CDR3 DNA follows: TGTGCCAGCAGCTTGGTCGGGACTAGCGGGATAACGGATACGCAGTATTTT. The encoded protein is CASSLVGTSGITDTQYF.

The rearrangement uses TRBV20-1 and TRBJ1-5; D unresolved. The CDR3 consists of 14 residues. Germline V lookup: CDR1 DFQATT, CDR2 SNEGSKA (reference sequence). V lost 3 bases, J lost 3 bases, and 12 bases lay in between. CDR3 in amino acids: CSARPDSLNQPQHF. The CDR3 coding sequence is TGCAGTGCTAGGCCGGACTCCCTCAATCAGCCCCAGCATTTT.

The chain is built from TRBV28 and TRBJ1-6, with D possibly matching TRBD1 (5 bases). The CDR3 is 17 residues long. Looked up from germline, CDR1 is MDHEN and CDR2 is SYDVKM. The ends were cut back, 4 bases at V and 6 bases at J, with 19 bases in the middle. In nucleotides, the CDR3 is TGTGCCAGCAGTTCCGGCTCGATAGGGGCGGGTAATTCACCCCTCCACTTT. Translated: CASSSGSIGAGNSPLHF.

V is TRBV4-1 and J is TRBJ1-1, with D maybe TRBD1 (5 bases). The germline V gene has CDR1 MGHRA and CDR2 YSYEKL. CDR3 length equals 16 residues. The germline V and J ends were trimmed by 2 bases and 0 bases, with 13 bases remaining between them. CDR3 loop: CASSQFVGGLNTEAFF. The CDR3 bases are TGCGCCAGCAGCCAATTCGTCGGGGGACTGAACACTGAAGCTTTCTTT.

This clonotype was observed a few times. The V and J genes are TRBV13 and TRBJ2-1; no firm D call. Germline-derived CDR1 and CDR2 are PRHDT and FYEKMQ (reference sequence). The length of the CDR3 is 15 residues. V lost 2 bases and J lost 10, with 18 bases in between. The CDR3 sequence: CASSLSIELAKEQFF. The CDR3 nucleotides are TGTGCCAGCAGCTTAAGTATCGAGCTGGCGAAGGAGCAGTTCTTC.

V is TRBV11-1 and J is TRBJ2-1; 15 bases are shared with TRBD2. The J segment lost 9 bases and the V segment lost 3 bases, leaving 3 bases of the junction unmatched. This CDR3 contains 15 residues. Germline V gives CDR1 SGHAT, CDR2 FQDESV (reference sequence). This CDR3 reads CASSFGLAGGTEQFF. The CDR3 DNA is TGTGCCAGCAGCTTCGGACTAGCGGGGGGGACTGAGCAGTTCTTC.

This CDR3 is CASSNPGEDMGNEQFF. The CDR3 nucleotides read TGTGCCAGCAGCAACCCAGGGGAAGACATGGGCAATGAGCAGTTCTTC. The chain is built from TRBV5-5 and TRBJ2-1; weak D call: TRBD1 (6 bases). There are 16 residues in the CDR3. Germline CDR1 is SGHKS and CDR2 is YYEKEE (reference sequence). V lost 4 bases, J lost 6 bases, and 20 bases lay in between.

V and J are TRBV12-3 or TRBV12-4 and TRBJ2-2; no definite D call. V was clipped by 6 bases and J by 3 bases, with 8 bases between them. The CDR3 spans 13 residues. Written as DNA, the CDR3 is TGTGCCAGCAGGGACCAGTACACCGGGGAGCTGTTTTTT. It yields the protein CASRDQYTGELFF.

The chain joins TRBV7-6 to TRBJ2-5; the match to TRBD2 covers 7 bases. CDR1 and CDR2 (germline): SGHVS, FNYEAQ. Trimming at V came to 5 bases and at J to 5 bases, leaving 8 bases not matched to a gene. The CDR3 extends over 14 amino acids. CDR3 sequence (DNA): TGTGCCAGCAGCCTGTCTAGCGGCGGGGAGACCCAGTACTTC. This encodes CASSLSSGGETQYF.

This rearrangement joins TRBV20-1 to TRBJ1-5; no clear D gene. Germline V CDR1 and CDR2: DFQATT, SNEGSKA (reference sequence). V was trimmed by 0 bases and J by 7 bases, leaving 10 bases between them. CDR3 length: 13 residues. The chain's CDR3 is CSARDPSVQPQHF. CDR3 nucleotides: TGCAGTGCTAGAGATCCGTCTGTGCAGCCCCAGCATTTT.

This clonotype has only one observation. The J gene is TRBJ1-1, the V gene TRBV13, with D maybe TRBD1 (6 bases). The CDR3 has 16 residues. The V gene's germline CDR1 is PRHDT and CDR2 FYEKMQ (reference sequence). Trimming stripped 1 base from V and 4 bases from J, with 16 bases between. For the CDR3, the DNA is TGTGCCAGCAGCTTAGTCCAGGGGATGCGGGGCACTGAAGCTTTCTTT. Residues: CASSLVQGMRGTEAFF. The full variable domain, its missing parts supplied by reference TRBV13 and TRBJ1-1, is AAGVIQSPRHLIKEKRETATLKCYPIPRHDTVYWYQQGPGQDPQFLISFYEKMQSDKGSIPDRFSAQQFSDYHSELNMSSLELGDSALYFCASSLVQGMRGTEAFFGQGTRLTVV.

The rearrangement links TRBV29-1 to TRBJ1-1; D might be TRBD1 (6 bases). This CDR3 is built from 13 residues. V lost 4 bases, J lost 1 base, and 10 bases lay in between. The germline V gene encodes CDR1 SQVTM and CDR2 ANQGSEA. DNA of the CDR3: TGCAGCGTTGGGGGGCAGCCGAACACTGAAGCTTTCTTT. Amino acid sequence: CSVGGQPNTEAFF. Based on the CDR3 plus reference TRBV29-1 and TRBJ1-1, the full variable domain is SAVISQKPSRDICQRGTSLTIQCQVDSQVTMMFWYRQQPGQSLTLIATANQGSEATYESGFVIDKFPISRPNLTFSTLTVSNMSPEDSSIYLCSVGGQPNTEAFFGQGTRLTVV.

The chain combines TRBV29-1 with TRBJ2-1; D perhaps matches TRBD1 (5 bases). CDR3 length: 15 residues. With 1 base removed from V and 3 bases from J, the gap between germline ends came to 13 bases. Germline V gene data show CDR1 as SQVTM and CDR2 as ANQGSEA. The CDR3 DNA follows: TGCAGCGTTGAAGGGCTGGCAGGGCACTACAATGAGCAGTTCTTC. It encodes CSVEGLAGHYNEQFF.

The rearrangement joins TRBV29-1 to TRBJ2-1; D gene ambiguous. Germline V CDR1 and CDR2: SQVTM, ANQGSEA. V lost 5 bases and J 8 bases, leaving 19 bases between the germline ends. The CDR3 covers 14 residues. The CDR3 nucleotides read TGCAGCGTTAGGAGAGACTCCTTTTACGATGAGCAGTTCTTC. Translating it yields CSVRRDSFYDEQFF.

This clonotype was detected only a few times. This chain's CDR3 is CASSSPSGRRTDTQYF. The CDR3 nucleotides are TGTGCCAGCAGTTCACCTTCAGGGCGTAGGACAGATACGCAGTATTTT. The chain joins TRBV11-3 to TRBJ2-3; the D gene is possibly TRBD1 (5 bases). This CDR3 is built from 16 residues. Per germline, CDR1 SGHNT and CDR2 YENEEA. Trimming removed 6 bases at V and 3 bases at J, with 19 bases between.

The chain joins TRBV7-3 to TRBJ2-1, with 7 bases that match TRBD2. The CDR3 spans 16 residues. Trimming took 0 bases from V and 4 from J; bases not matched to a gene: 6. Germline V gene sequence: CDR1 SGHTA, CDR2 FQGTGA. The CDR3 region is CASSLTPSGTYNEQFF. CDR3 nucleotide sequence: TGTGCCAGCAGCTTAACACCTAGCGGTACATACAATGAGCAGTTCTTC.

This chain joins TRBV2 and TRBJ1-2; a possible D gene is TRBD1 (6 bases). V was clipped by 2 bases and J by 6 bases, with 16 bases between them. This CDR3 is built from 15 residues. The germline gives CDR1 SNHLY, CDR2 FYNNEI. The CDR3 DNA is TGTGCCAGCAGTGAATCGTCCCGGGACACAAATGGCTACACCTTC. It translates to CASSESSRDTNGYTF.